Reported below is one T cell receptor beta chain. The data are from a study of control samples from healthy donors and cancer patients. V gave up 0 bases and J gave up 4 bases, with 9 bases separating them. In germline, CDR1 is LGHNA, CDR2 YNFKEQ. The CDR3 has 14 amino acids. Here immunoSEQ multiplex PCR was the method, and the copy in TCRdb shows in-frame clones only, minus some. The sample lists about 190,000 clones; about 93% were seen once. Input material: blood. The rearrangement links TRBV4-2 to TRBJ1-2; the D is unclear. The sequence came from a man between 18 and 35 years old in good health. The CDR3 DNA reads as TGTGCCAGCAGCCAAGAAAGGCGCAGCTATGGCTACACCTTC. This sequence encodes CASSQERRSYGYTF.